The 31 T cell receptor beta chains below were found in one sample sequenced in a study of regulatory T cells in long-lasting Graves disease. Building of the TCR beta libraries involved iRepertoire HTBI primers and Arm-PCR of CDR3 regions. TCRdb independently ran MiXCR on the multiplex PCR reads; one entry per CDR3 protein. The table has 510,000 or so distinct CDR3 sequences, around 13% seen once; the top ten hold over 7%. The sample's time point: newly diagnosed GD, antithyroid drugs for less than 3 months. After RNA was extracted from PBMCs, the TCR library was made from it. This sample also appeared in a second study, on T cells in Graves' hyperthyroidism and ophthalmopathy.

The sequencing used peripheral blood mononuclear cells (PBMCs), collected at new diagnosis, from a patient treated with antithyroid drugs. These receptors were collected from a woman aged 25 to 45 with Graves disease.

This clonotype was counted ten times or more. The chain carries TRBV28 and TRBJ2-7; the match to TRBD1 covers 10 bases. The CDR3 loop spans 15 amino acids. Germline CDR1 and CDR2: MDHEN and SYDVKM. Germline trimming cut 5 bases from V and 2 bases from J; bases unmatched to any gene: 6. The CDR3: CASSPGTGVAYEQYF. In DNA, the CDR3 is TGTGCCAGCAGTCCGGGGACAGGGGTCGCCTACGAGCAGTACTTC.

This clonotype was observed a handful of times. The V gene is TRBV29-1, the J gene TRBJ1-2; TRBD1 aligns across 8 bases. V shed 7 bases and J 8 bases; nucleotides not matched to a gene: 9. This CDR3 has 12 amino acids. The V gene's germline CDR1 is SQVTM and CDR2 ANQGSEA. The CDR3 coding sequence is TGCAGCGCCGAAGACAGGGGACGGGGCTACACCTTC. It specifies CSAEDRGRGYTF. The variable domain in full, with the rest retrieved from reference TRBV29-1 and TRBJ1-2, is SAVISQKPSRDICQRGTSLTIQCQVDSQVTMMFWYRQQPGQSLTLIATANQGSEATYESGFVIDKFPISRPNLTFSTLTVSNMSPEDSSIYLCSAEDRGRGYTFGSGTRLTVV.

This clonotype was found many times. This chain connects TRBV12-3 or TRBV12-4 to TRBJ2-5; 7 nucleotides line up with TRBD1. V shed 5 bases, J shed 0 bases, and the junction held 9 bases outside the gene matches. The CDR3 spans 16 residues. The CDR3 here is CASSTLTGMYQETQYF. The CDR3 nucleotides read TGTGCCAGCAGTACCCTGACAGGGATGTACCAAGAGACCCAGTACTTC.

The J gene is TRBJ2-3, the V gene TRBV19; D gene ambiguous. Trimming took off 4 bases at V and 6 bases at J, with 11 bases between the two ends. Germline V gives CDR1 LNHDA, CDR2 SQIVND (reference sequence). The CDR3 spans 13 residues. The CDR3 DNA follows: TGTGCCAGTAGTACCCGAGTTGCGGATACGCAGTATTTT. This encodes CASSTRVADTQYF.

This clonotype was seen at least ten times. The chain recombines TRBV3-1 with TRBJ2-1; D gene uncertain. This CDR3 comprises 14 residues. Germline CDR1 reads LGHDT; CDR2 reads YNNKEL (reference sequence). Trimming took off 0 bases at V and 4 bases at J, with 7 bases between the two ends. The CDR3 sequence is CASSQDKRYNEQFF. The CDR3 region has the DNA TGTGCCAGCAGCCAAGATAAACGGTACAATGAGCAGTTCTTC.

The V and J genes are TRBV5-5 and TRBJ2-1; 8 nucleotides line up with TRBD2. The CDR3 contains 19 residues. The ends lost 4 bases at V and 0 bases at J; junction bases unmatched: 15. Germline V gene data show CDR1 as SGHKS and CDR2 as YYEKEE (reference sequence). CDR3 nucleotide sequence: TGTGCCAGCAGCGGGGGGCCTCGCGGGAGGAGCAGCTCCTACAATGAGCAGTTCTTC. It specifies CASSGGPRGRSSSYNEQFF. The complete variable domain, with remaining parts taken from reference TRBV5-5 and TRBJ2-1, reads DAGVTQSPTHLIKTRGQQVTLRCSPISGHKSVSWYQQVLGQGPQFIFQYYEKEERGRGNFPDRFSARQFPNYSSELNVNALLLGDSALYLCASSGGPRGRSSSYNEQFFGPGTRLTVL.

This clonotype was seen a few times. The chain has TRBV20-1 and TRBJ2-1; no clear D. Trimming removed 3 bases at V and 3 bases at J, with 6 bases between. CDR1 and CDR2 from the germline V gene are DFQATT and SNEGSKA (reference sequence). This CDR3 has 12 amino acids. CDR3 in amino acids: CSASRDYNEQFF. Written as DNA, the CDR3 is TGCAGTGCTAGTAGGGACTACAATGAGCAGTTCTTC.

The table lists this clonotype with a few counts. The chain recombines TRBV29-1 with TRBJ1-2; possible D gene TRBD1, 5 bases. The CDR3 sequence is 14 residues long. V lost 7 bases and J lost 5, with 20 bases in between. CDR1 and CDR2 (germline): SQVTM, ANQGSEA. The CDR3 nucleotides read TGCAGCGCCCTCGGTTGGGCAGGGCAATATGGCTACACCTTC. This encodes CSALGWAGQYGYTF.

This clonotype was found a few times. The rearrangement joins TRBV29-1 to TRBJ2-1; no reliable D call. Looked up from germline, CDR1 is SQVTM and CDR2 is ANQGSEA. Trimming pared 0 bases from V and 0 bases from J, leaving 12 bases between. The CDR3 spans 16 residues. The CDR3 reads CSVEDPVGSSYNEQFF. The CDR3 DNA follows: TGCAGCGTTGAAGACCCGGTAGGTAGCTCCTACAATGAGCAGTTCTTC.

The table lists this clonotype with many counts. The chain is built from TRBV11-3 and TRBJ1-1, with D tentatively TRBD1 (6 bases). Trimming cost V 5 bases and J 7 bases, with 17 bases left between them. The CDR3 is made up of 14 amino acids. Looked up from germline, CDR1 is SGHNT and CDR2 is YENEEA. The CDR3 DNA sequence: TGTGCCAGCAGCCTACCCGGGACACGCCATGAAGCTTTCTTT. Translating it yields CASSLPGTRHEAFF.

The chain combines TRBV19 with TRBJ2-1; 9 nucleotides match TRBD2. CDR1 and CDR2 (germline): LNHDA, SQIVND (reference sequence). With 1 base clipped from V and 9 bases from J, the junction kept 10 bases outside the gene matches. CDR3 size: 16 residues. The CDR3 loop is CASSIGTAGGHVEQFF. In nucleotides, the CDR3 is TGTGCCAGTAGTATAGGAACGGCGGGAGGGCACGTTGAGCAGTTCTTC.

A remark on this clonotype: At one end, the junction sequence differs from germline, possibly due to a read error. The chain couples TRBV19 to TRBJ2-3, with TRBD2 matching over 9 bases. The CDR3 runs to 13 residues. Germline lookup yields CDR1 LNHDA and CDR2 SQIVND (reference sequence). The DNA for the CDR3 is TGTGCCACGGGACTAGCAATCACAGATACGCGGTATTTT. Translation: CATGLAITDTRYF.

This clonotype was seen a handful of times. The genes are TRBV7-9 and TRBJ1-4; D ambiguous. With 3 bases removed from V and 7 bases from J, the gap between germline ends came to 6 bases. Germline V CDR1 and CDR2: SEHNR, FQNEAQ (reference sequence). The CDR3 is 12 amino acids. CDR3 sequence reads: CASSLNREKLFF. CDR3 nucleotide sequence: TGTGCCAGCAGCTTGAACCGTGAAAAACTGTTTTTT.

This clonotype was observed many times. This sequence joins TRBV27 and TRBJ2-2; no clear D gene. The germline V and J ends were trimmed by 2 bases and 6 bases, with 10 bases remaining between them. CDR1 is MNHEY, CDR2 SMNVEV, per germline (reference sequence). The CDR3 loop spans 14 amino acids. In nucleotides, the CDR3 is TGTGCCAGCAGTTTAAAACAGAGTGCCGGGGAGCTGTTTTTT. It codes for CASSLKQSAGELFF.

The rearrangement joins TRBV19 to TRBJ1-2; 9 nucleotides match TRBD1. V lost 8 bases, J lost 8 bases, and 12 bases stayed unmatched. CDR3 size: 14 residues. The V gene's germline CDR1 is LNHDA and CDR2 SQIVND (reference sequence). CDR3 amino acids: CASYATGGNIGYTF. In nucleotides, the CDR3 is TGTGCCAGTTACGCTACAGGGGGCAATATAGGCTACACCTTC.

This rearrangement joins TRBV7-2 to TRBJ1-1; D gene unclear. Germline V CDR1 and CDR2: SGHTA, FQGNSA. V lost 1 base and J 0 bases, leaving 9 bases between the germline ends. The CDR3 runs 15 residues. CDR3 sequence reads: CASSLGFGMNTEAFF. The CDR3, as DNA: TGTGCCAGCAGCTTAGGTTTCGGAATGAACACTGAAGCTTTCTTT.

The chain uses TRBV28 and TRBJ1-6; 8 bases fit TRBD1. The germline CDR1 and CDR2 sequences are MDHEN and SYDVKM. This CDR3 comprises 17 residues. V gave up 4 bases and J gave up 0 bases; unmatched junction bases: 5. The CDR3 reads CASSSAGTGSYNSPLHF. DNA of the CDR3: TGTGCCAGCAGTTCCGCCGGGACAGGCTCCTATAATTCACCCCTCCACTTT.

This clonotype came up many times. The gene calls are TRBV11-2 and TRBJ2-1; no firm D call. The CDR3 spans 14 residues. Germline assignment: CDR1 SGHAT and CDR2 FQNNGV. V was pared by 5 bases and J by 6 bases, with 14 bases between. The CDR3 nucleotides are TGTGCCAGCAGCCAACGGACCCCCTCCAATGAGCAGTTCTTC. It codes for CASSQRTPSNEQFF.

This clonotype was detected many times. This rearrangement joins TRBV25-1 to TRBJ1-2, with 9 nucleotides matching TRBD1. This CDR3 comprises 15 residues. Looked up from germline, CDR1 is MGHDK and CDR2 is SYGVNS. The V segment lost 1 base and the J segment 7 bases; nucleotides outside the gene matches: 7. CDR3 DNA sequence: TGTGCCAGCAGTGAATTTACGACAGGGGGAAGTGGCTACACCTTC. Protein product: CASSEFTTGGSGYTF.

Many counts were recorded for this clonotype. V gene TRBV28 combines with J gene TRBJ2-7; D is uncertain. Germline CDR1 and CDR2: MDHEN and SYDVKM. V was shortened by 3 bases and J by 6 bases, with 15 bases between the two germline ends. The CDR3 has 14 amino acids. The CDR3 nucleotides are TGTGCCAGCAGTTTGCGAGGAGCTCCTGGCGAGCAGTACTTC. It is translated as CASSLRGAPGEQYF. Full variable domain (rest looked up from reference TRBV28 and TRBJ2-7): DVKVTQSSRYLVKRTGEKVFLECVQDMDHENMFWYRQDPGLGLRLIYFSYDVKMKEKGDIPEGYSVSREKKERFSLILESASTNQTSMYLCASSLRGAPGEQYFGPGTRLTVT.

Many counts were recorded for this clonotype. V gene TRBV12-3 or TRBV12-4 combines with J gene TRBJ1-5, with TRBD1 as a possible D gene (6 bases). This CDR3 spans 14 amino acids. The V end lost 6 bases, the J end lost 9 bases, and 18 bases lay between the germline ends. The CDR3 DNA sequence: TGTGCCAGCAGGGGCGGGGCAGGGACAAGGCCCCAGCATTTT. Translating it yields CASRGGAGTRPQHF.

The table lists this clonotype with many counts. The J gene is TRBJ2-7, the V gene TRBV12-3 or TRBV12-4; 7 bases align to TRBD2. Trimming cost V 3 bases and J 2 bases; bases outside gene matches: 4. CDR3 length: 14 amino acids. Here the CDR3 DNA reads TGTGCCAGCAGTTTCGGGCTAGCGGCCTACGAGCAGTACTTC. This translates into CASSFGLAAYEQYF.

This clonotype was observed at least ten times. This chain connects TRBV2 to TRBJ1-2, with 11 bases fitting TRBD1. CDR3 size: 14 residues. CDR1 and CDR2 (germline): SNHLY, FYNNEI. Trimming removed 4 bases from V and 5 bases from J; junction bases left unmatched: 3. CDR3 sequence reads: CASSGGTGGYGYTF. The CDR3 DNA sequence: TGTGCCAGCAGTGGGGGGACAGGGGGGTATGGCTACACCTTC. Drawing the rest from reference TRBV2 and TRBJ1-2, the complete variable domain is EPEVTQTPSHQVTQMGQEVILRCVPISNHLYFYWYRQILGQKVEFLVSFYNNEISEKSEIFDDQFSVERPDGSNFTLKIRSTKLEDSAMYFCASSGGTGGYGYTFGSGTRLTVV.

This clonotype came up many times. The chain is built from TRBV11-2 and TRBJ1-1; D remains unclear. Between the trimmed V and J ends, which lost 1 base and 5 bases, there was a span of 11 bases. CDR1 is SGHAT and CDR2 is FQNNGV in the germline V gene. CDR3 size: 14 residues. The CDR3 here is CASSLVAVGTEAFF. In DNA form, the CDR3 reads TGTGCCAGCAGCTTAGTAGCCGTGGGTACTGAAGCTTTCTTT.

In this sample, this clonotype turned up a few times. The chain links TRBV28 to TRBJ1-6, with D maybe TRBD1 (6 bases). The V and J ends lost 5 bases and 6 bases respectively, with 17 bases between them. The CDR3 extends over 16 amino acids. Germline CDR1 and CDR2: MDHEN and SYDVKM. The CDR3 DNA is TGTGCCAGCAGTCTTACAGGGAGGCGTGGTAATTCACCCCTCCACTTT. Its translation: CASSLTGRRGNSPLHF.

This clonotype was picked up many times. This sequence joins TRBV19 and TRBJ1-4; D perhaps matches TRBD1 (5 bases). This CDR3 spans 15 amino acids. Germline CDR1 and CDR2: LNHDA and SQIVND (reference sequence). The V end lost 0 bases, the J end lost 6 bases, and 11 bases lay between the germline ends. The CDR3 loop is CASSIDAGTDEKLFF. The CDR3 DNA sequence: TGTGCCAGTAGTATAGACGCCGGGACGGATGAAAAACTGTTTTTT.

At least ten counts were recorded for this clonotype. This chain connects TRBV19 to TRBJ1-1; perhaps TRBD1 as D (5 bases). The V gene's germline CDR1 is LNHDA and CDR2 SQIVND (reference sequence). Between the trimmed V and J ends, which lost 7 bases and 1 base, there was a span of 13 bases. The CDR3 contains 14 residues. DNA for the CDR3: TGTGCCAGTAATCTCGGGGCAGAGAACACTGAAGCTTTCTTT. Translation: CASNLGAENTEAFF.

About this clonotype: Sequence at one end of the junction differs from germline and may be a read error. The CDR3 coding sequence is TGTTCCAGCAGCTTAGTGGCAGGGCCGGGCAATCAGCCCCAGCATTTT. This sequence encodes CSSSLVAGPGNQPQHF. The chain joins TRBV7-2 to TRBJ1-5; D perhaps matches TRBD1 (5 bases). CDR1 is SGHTA, CDR2 FQGNSA, per germline. This CDR3 has 16 residues.

This clonotype was seen ten or more times. J is TRBJ2-7 and V is TRBV2, with 7 positions matching TRBD1. This CDR3 comprises 14 residues. V gave up 8 bases and J gave up 0 bases; unmatched junction bases: 7. Germline CDR1 SNHLY, CDR2 FYNNEI. The DNA of the CDR3 is TGTGCCAGCGGGGGACAGCCCTCCTCCTACGAGCAGTACTTC. As protein: CASGGQPSSYEQYF. The full variable domain, completed using reference TRBV2 and TRBJ2-7, is EPEVTQTPSHQVTQMGQEVILRCVPISNHLYFYWYRQILGQKVEFLVSFYNNEISEKSEIFDDQFSVERPDGSNFTLKIRSTKLEDSAMYFCASGGQPSSYEQYFGPGTRLTVT.

This clonotype was recorded many times. This rearrangement joins TRBV6-1 to TRBJ1-5; TRBD1 agrees at 7 bases. CDR1 and CDR2 (germline): MNHNS, SASEGT. After removal of 6 bases from V and 6 bases from J, the junction contained 5 bases not matched to a gene. The CDR3 has 13 amino acids. The CDR3 nucleotides are TGTGCCAGCAGGCACACAGGGGTTCAGCCCCAGCATTTT. Protein sequence: CASRHTGVQPQHF.

In its sample, this clonotype was seen many times. The chain is built from TRBV7-2 and TRBJ2-6, with 7 bases aligning to TRBD1. Trimming cost V 5 bases and J 0 bases; bases outside gene matches: 10. There are 18 residues in the CDR3. Germline V lookup: CDR1 SGHTA, CDR2 FQGNSA. The DNA for the CDR3 is TGTGCCAGCAGCCCATCGACAGGGACCCCCTCTGGGGCCAACGTCCTGACTTTC. Residues: CASSPSTGTPSGANVLTF.